The rows below give T cell receptor beta chains drawn from one sample of a study of shared clonotypes between healthy human individuals. Sequenced by immunoSEQ multiplex PCR; TCRdb stores in-frame clones only, minus some. The table includes some 740,000 clones, 85% to 95% detected once. Source material: naive CD8+ T cells sorted from blood. All receptors derive from a man under 40 in good health. The CDR3 runs from the conserved cysteine through the conserved F or W. D genes are given only for firm matches. Not every row has a clone size; where given, it reads once, few, many or a size class.

NA,TRBJ2-7,once,TRBV27,CASSTPAKSYEQYF,TGTGCCAGCAGTACCCCCGCTAAATCCTACGAGCAGTACTTC
TRBD1,TRBJ2-2,NA,TRBV18,CASSQGRGSTGELFF,TGTGCCAGCTCACAAGGCAGGGGGAGCACCGGGGAGCTGTTTTTT
TRBD1,TRBJ1-1,NA,TRBV27,CASRYAGGNTEAFF,TGTGCCAGCAGGTACGCAGGGGGCAACACTGAAGCTTTCTTT
TRBD2,TRBJ2-3,NA,TRBV7-9,CTTKGLAGVTDTQYF,TGTACCACCAAGGGACTAGCGGGAGTGACAGATACGCAGTATTTT
TRBD2,TRBJ2-5,NA,TRBV4-1,CASSQLLAGEETQYF,TGCGCCAGCAGCCAATTACTAGCGGGAGAGGAGACCCAGTACTTC
TRBD2,TRBJ2-1,NA,TRBV5-6,CASSSRTSARDEQFF,TGTGCCAGCAGCAGTCGGACTAGTGCGAGGGATGAGCAGTTCTTC
TRBD1,TRBJ2-6,NA,TRBV4-1,CASSAGGFGANVLTF,TGCGCCAGCAGCGCAGGGGGCTTTGGGGCCAACGTCCTGACTTTC
TRBD1,TRBJ2-1,NA,TRBV18,CASSPGGKMNDEQFF,TGTGCCAGCTCTCCAGGGGGTAAGATGAACGATGAGCAGTTCTTC
NA,TRBJ1-2,NA,TRBV7-9,CASSFKAPNIGGANYGYTF,TGTGCCAGCAGCTTTAAAGCCCCCAATATTGGGGGGGCAAACTATGGCTACACCTTC
TRBD2,TRBJ2-2,NA,TRBV13,CASGLAGYTGELFF,TGTGCCAGCGGGCTAGCGGGTTACACCGGGGAGCTGTTTTTT
NA,TRBJ1-1,NA,TRBV7-8,CASSLVVRAGDTEAFF,TGTGCCAGCAGCTTAGTCGTGAGGGCCGGCGACACTGAAGCTTTCTTT
NA,TRBJ2-2,NA,TRBV9,CASSAKGITGELFF,TGTGCCAGCAGCGCTAAAGGGATCACCGGGGAGCTGTTTTTT
TRBD1,TRBJ2-7,NA,TRBV28,CASSLQTGVSSYEQYF,TGTGCCAGCAGTTTACAGACAGGGGTAAGCTCCTACGAGCAGTACTTC
NA,TRBJ2-3,NA,TRBV9,CASSVDYTQYF,TGTGCCAGCAGCGTAGACTATACGCAGTATTTT
NA,TRBJ2-2,NA,TRBV10-2,CASSESPPGSTGELFF,TGCGCCAGCAGTGAGTCGCCACCCGGGAGCACCGGGGAGCTGTTTTTT
NA,TRBJ1-2,NA,TRBV30,CAWRTPGQRIYGYTF,TGTGCCTGGAGGACGCCGGGACAAAGAATCTATGGCTACACCTTC
NA,TRBJ2-2,NA,TRBV7-6,CASLADAGELFF,TGTGCCAGCCTGGCAGACGCCGGGGAGCTGTTTTTT
NA,TRBJ2-7,once,TRBV11-2,CASTLVGHYEQYF,TGTGCCAGCACCCTCGTGGGGCACTACGAGCAGTACTTC
TRBD2,TRBJ2-7,NA,TRBV9,CASSPGTSGMYEQYF,TGTGCCAGCTCCCCGGGGACTAGCGGGATGTACGAGCAGTACTTC
TRBD2,TRBJ2-7,NA,TRBV27,CASRSGLAETYEQYF,TGTGCCAGCAGATCAGGACTAGCCGAAACCTACGAGCAGTACTTC
NA,TRBJ2-7,NA,TRBV15,CATSSVLGDLAYEQYF,TGTGCCACCAGCAGTGTCCTAGGAGACTTAGCCTACGAGCAGTACTTC
TRBD1,TRBJ1-4,NA,TRBV6-4,CASSWDREGATNEKLFF,TGTGCCAGCAGTTGGGACAGGGAGGGGGCAACTAATGAAAAACTGTTTTTT
TRBD2,TRBJ2-1,NA,TRBV7-9,CASSSPGTTYNEQFF,TGTGCCAGCAGCTCACCCGGGACTACCTACAATGAGCAGTTCTTC
TRBD1,TRBJ2-3,NA,TRBV27,CASSNRRNDRDDTDTQYF,TGTGCCAGCAGTAACCGCCGGAACGACAGGGACGACACAGATACGCAGTATTTT
NA,TRBJ2-7,NA,TRBV9,CASSHASDEQYF,TGTGCCAGCAGCCATGCTAGCGACGAGCAGTACTTC
TRBD1,TRBJ2-7,NA,TRBV11-2,CASSLPGQIYEQYF,TGTGCCAGCAGCCTACCGGGACAGATCTACGAGCAGTACTTC
NA,TRBJ2-7,NA,TRBV28,CASSTLYRPQGSYEQYF,TGTGCCAGCAGTACCCTGTACAGGCCTCAGGGCTCCTACGAGCAGTACTTC
TRBD1,TRBJ2-7,NA,TRBV4-1,CASSYGQGANEQYF,TGCGCCAGCAGCTACGGACAGGGGGCCAACGAGCAGTACTTC
NA,TRBJ2-5,NA,TRBV7-6,CASSLGRQQETQYF,TGTGCCAGCAGCTTAGGCAGGCAGCAAGAGACCCAGTACTTC
NA,TRBJ2-7,NA,TRBV7-6,CASSQGGTYEQYF,TGTGCCAGCAGTCAGGGGGGAACCTACGAGCAGTACTTC
NA,TRBJ2-1,NA,TRBV2,CASSESLGQTSNEQFF,TGTGCCAGCAGTGAAAGTCTAGGACAGACTTCTAATGAGCAGTTCTTC
NA,TRBJ2-7,NA,TRBV18,CASSYGGPSSYEQYF,TGTGCCAGCTCATATGGCGGGCCCAGCTCCTACGAGCAGTACTTC
NA,TRBJ2-1,few,TRBV7-2,CASSLAAGQYNEQFF,TGTGCCAGCAGCTTAGCTGCGGGACAATACAATGAGCAGTTCTTC
NA,TRBJ2-7,NA,TRBV10-1,CASSDWAGSTYEQYF,TGCGCCAGCAGTGATTGGGCAGGGTCCACCTACGAGCAGTACTTC
TRBD2,TRBJ2-5,NA,TRBV6-5,CASSYSMGREETQYF,TGTGCCAGCAGTTACTCGATGGGGAGGGAAGAGACCCAGTACTTC
NA,TRBJ2-1,NA,TRBV4-3,CASSPDLTYNEQFF,TGCGCCAGCAGCCCCGACTTGACCTACAATGAGCAGTTCTTC
NA,TRBJ2-3,NA,TRBV5-1,CASSRTSTELTDTQYF,TGCGCCAGCAGCCGCACATCGACGGAGCTCACAGATACGCAGTATTTT
TRBD2,TRBJ2-7,NA,TRBV9,CASSLSGRANEQYF,TGTGCCAGCAGCCTTAGCGGGAGGGCCAACGAGCAGTACTTC
TRBD1,TRBJ2-1,NA,TRBV9,CASSVNPRARQGNNEQFF,TGTGCCAGCAGCGTAAACCCCAGGGCGAGACAGGGAAACAATGAGCAGTTCTTC
NA,TRBJ2-7,NA,TRBV15,CATSSERGNEQYF,TGTGCCACCAGCAGCGAGAGAGGAAACGAGCAGTACTTC
TRBD2,TRBJ2-7,NA,TRBV11-2,CASSPGLAGVAYEQYF,TGTGCCAGCAGCCCCGGACTAGCGGGAGTAGCCTACGAGCAGTACTTC
NA,TRBJ2-2,NA,TRBV10-3,CAISESQGANTGELFF,TGTGCCATCAGTGAGTCCCAGGGAGCTAACACCGGGGAGCTGTTTTTT
TRBD2,TRBJ2-1,NA,TRBV4-1,CASSQDSRTRGPRGEQFF,TGCGCCAGCAGCCAAGATTCGAGGACTAGGGGACCTCGGGGTGAGCAGTTCTTC
TRBD1,TRBJ2-2,NA,TRBV19,CASSPTRQGRSGELFF,TGTGCCAGTAGTCCGACTCGACAGGGACGAAGCGGGGAGCTGTTTTTT
NA,TRBJ2-2,NA,TRBV9,CASSAFRAGELFF,TGTGCCAGCAGCGCTTTCAGGGCCGGGGAGCTGTTTTTT